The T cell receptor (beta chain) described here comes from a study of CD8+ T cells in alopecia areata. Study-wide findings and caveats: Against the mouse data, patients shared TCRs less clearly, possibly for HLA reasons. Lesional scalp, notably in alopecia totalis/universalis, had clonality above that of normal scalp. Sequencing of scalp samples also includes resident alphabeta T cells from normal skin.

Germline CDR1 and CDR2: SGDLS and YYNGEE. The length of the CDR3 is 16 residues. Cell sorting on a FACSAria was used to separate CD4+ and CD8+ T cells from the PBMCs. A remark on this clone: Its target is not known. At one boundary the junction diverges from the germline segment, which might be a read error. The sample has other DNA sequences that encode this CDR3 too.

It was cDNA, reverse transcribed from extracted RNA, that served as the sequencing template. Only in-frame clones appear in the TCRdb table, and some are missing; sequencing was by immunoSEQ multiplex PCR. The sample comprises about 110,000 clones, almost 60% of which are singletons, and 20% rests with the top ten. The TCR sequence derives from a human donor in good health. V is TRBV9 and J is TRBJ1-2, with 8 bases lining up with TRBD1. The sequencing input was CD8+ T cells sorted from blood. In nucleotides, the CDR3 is TGCGCCAGCAGCCAAGATCGGACAGGGTTAAACTATGGCTACACCTTC. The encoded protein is CASSQDRTGLNYGYTF.